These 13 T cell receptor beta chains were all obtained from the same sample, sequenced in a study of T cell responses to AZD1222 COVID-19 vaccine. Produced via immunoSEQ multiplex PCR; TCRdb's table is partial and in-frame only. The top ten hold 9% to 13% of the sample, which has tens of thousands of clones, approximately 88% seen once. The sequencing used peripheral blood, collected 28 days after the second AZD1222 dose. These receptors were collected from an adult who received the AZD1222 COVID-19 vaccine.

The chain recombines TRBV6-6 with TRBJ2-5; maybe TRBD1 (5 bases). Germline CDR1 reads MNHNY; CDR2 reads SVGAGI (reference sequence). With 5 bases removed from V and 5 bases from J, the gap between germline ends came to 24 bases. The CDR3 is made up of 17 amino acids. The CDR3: CASSPRGPSGARETQYF. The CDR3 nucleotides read TGTGCCAGCAGTCCCCGCGGACCGTCTGGGGCAAGGGAGACCCAGTACTTC.

CDR3 DNA: TGTGCCAGCAGTCTGGACGAAAGCGACTACGAGCAGTACTTC. It yields the protein CASSLDESDYEQYF. The rearrangement links TRBV6-2 or TRBV6-3 to TRBJ2-7; D is unclear. Trimming pared 5 bases from V and 3 bases from J, leaving 14 bases between. CDR3 size: 14 residues. Germline V CDR1 and CDR2: MNHEY, SVGEGT.

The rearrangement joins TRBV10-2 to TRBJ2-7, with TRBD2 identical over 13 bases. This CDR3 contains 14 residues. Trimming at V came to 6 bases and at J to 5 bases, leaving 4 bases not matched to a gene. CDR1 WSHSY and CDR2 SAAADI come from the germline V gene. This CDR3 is CASRGGTSGDEQYF. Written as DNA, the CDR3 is TGCGCCAGCAGGGGGGGGACTAGCGGGGACGAGCAGTACTTC.

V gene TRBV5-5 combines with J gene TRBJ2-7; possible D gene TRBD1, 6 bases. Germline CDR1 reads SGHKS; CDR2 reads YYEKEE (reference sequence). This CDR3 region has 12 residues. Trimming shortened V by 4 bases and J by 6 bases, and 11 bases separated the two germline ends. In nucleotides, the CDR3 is TGTGCCAGCAGCGTACAGGGCATCGAGCAGTACTTC. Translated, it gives CASSVQGIEQYF.

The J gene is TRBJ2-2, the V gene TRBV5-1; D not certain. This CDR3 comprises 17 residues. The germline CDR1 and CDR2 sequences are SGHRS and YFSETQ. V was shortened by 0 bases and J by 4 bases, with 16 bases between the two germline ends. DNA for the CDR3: TGCGCCAGCAGCTTGGATCCTTTACCCCTTTCCACCGGGGAGCTGTTTTTT. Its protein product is CASSLDPLPLSTGELFF.

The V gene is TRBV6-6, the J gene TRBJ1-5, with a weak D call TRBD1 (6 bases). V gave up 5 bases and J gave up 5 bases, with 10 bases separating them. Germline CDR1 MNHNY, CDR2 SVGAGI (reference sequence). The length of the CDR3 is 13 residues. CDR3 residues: CASSPRGDQPQHF. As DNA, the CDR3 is TGTGCCAGCAGTCCCAGGGGTGATCAGCCCCAGCATTTT.

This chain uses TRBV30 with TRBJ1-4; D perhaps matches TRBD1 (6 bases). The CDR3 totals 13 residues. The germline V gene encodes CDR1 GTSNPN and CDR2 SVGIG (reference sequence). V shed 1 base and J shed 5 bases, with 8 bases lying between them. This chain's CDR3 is CAWSGQGNEKLFF. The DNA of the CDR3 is TGTGCCTGGAGTGGTCAGGGGAATGAAAAACTGTTTTTT.

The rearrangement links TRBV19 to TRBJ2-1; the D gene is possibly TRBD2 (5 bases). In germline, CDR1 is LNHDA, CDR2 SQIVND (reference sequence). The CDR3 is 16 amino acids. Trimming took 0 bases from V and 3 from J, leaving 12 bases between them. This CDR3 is CASSIDSGSGYNEQFF. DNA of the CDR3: TGTGCCAGTAGTATAGATTCGGGGTCCGGCTACAATGAGCAGTTCTTC.

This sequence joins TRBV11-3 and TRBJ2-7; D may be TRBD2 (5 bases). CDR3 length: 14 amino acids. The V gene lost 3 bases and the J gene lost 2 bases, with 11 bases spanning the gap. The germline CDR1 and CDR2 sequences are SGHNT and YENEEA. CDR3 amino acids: CASSFRGSPYEQYF. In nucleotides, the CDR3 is TGTGCCAGCAGCTTTCGTGGGAGCCCCTACGAGCAGTACTTC.

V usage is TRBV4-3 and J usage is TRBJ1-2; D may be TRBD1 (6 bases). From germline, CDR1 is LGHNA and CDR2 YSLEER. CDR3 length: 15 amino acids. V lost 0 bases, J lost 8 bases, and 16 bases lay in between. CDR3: CASSQDRGAGSGYTF. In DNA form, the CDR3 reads TGCGCCAGCAGCCAAGATCGGGGGGCAGGTAGCGGCTACACCTTC.

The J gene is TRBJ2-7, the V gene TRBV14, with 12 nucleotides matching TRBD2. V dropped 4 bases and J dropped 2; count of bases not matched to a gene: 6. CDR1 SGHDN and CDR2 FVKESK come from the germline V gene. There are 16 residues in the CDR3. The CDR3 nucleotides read TGTGCCAGCAGCCGAGGGACTAGCGGGCCGACCTACGAGCAGTACTTC. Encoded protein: CASSRGTSGPTYEQYF.

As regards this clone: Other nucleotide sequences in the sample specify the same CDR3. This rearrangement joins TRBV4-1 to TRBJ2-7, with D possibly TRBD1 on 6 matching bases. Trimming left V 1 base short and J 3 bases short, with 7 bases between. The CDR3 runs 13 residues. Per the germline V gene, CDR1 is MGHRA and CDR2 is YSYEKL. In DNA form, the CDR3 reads TGCGCCAGCAGCCAAGTGGGACACTACGAGCAGTACTTC. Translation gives CASSQVGHYEQYF.

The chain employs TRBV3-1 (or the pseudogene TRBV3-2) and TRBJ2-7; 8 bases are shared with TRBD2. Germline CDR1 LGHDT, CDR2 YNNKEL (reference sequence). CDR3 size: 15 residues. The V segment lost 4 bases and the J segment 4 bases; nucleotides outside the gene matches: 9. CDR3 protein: CASSRMSGGWYEQYF. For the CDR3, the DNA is TGTGCCAGCAGCCGAATGAGCGGGGGATGGTACGAGCAGTACTTC.